The present entry profiles one T cell receptor beta chain with its context. The antigen is unknown. This sample stems from a study of identical twins. Study-wide findings and caveats: Zero-insertion results could be subject to partial confounding by invariant MAIT and iNKT cells. High-abundance cord blood beta clonotypes had fewer insertions; memory repertoires showed none. Monozygotic twin pairs showed more out-of-frame TCR alpha sharing than models estimated.

Template switching added a universal primer site, and cDNA bore unique molecular identifiers. TCRdb reprocessed the 5' RACE reads via MiXCR and lists one record per CDR3 protein. This sample yields some 240,000 distinct CDR3 sequences, of which approximately 8.3% are seen a single time; less than 4% belongs to the top ten. The CDR3 totals 15 residues. Trimming removed 4 bases at V and 6 bases at J, with 19 bases between. These data are also associated with another study on yellow fever vaccine responses in identical twins.

The TCR comes from a woman aged 18-35 years in good health. The sequencing sample was made of CD8+ T cells sorted from blood. The chain recombines TRBV12-3 or TRBV12-4 with TRBJ2-7; D perhaps matches TRBD2 (5 bases). CDR3 sequence reads: CASSYQADLGFEQYF. In DNA, the CDR3 is TGTGCCAGCAGTTACCAAGCGGACTTGGGTTTCGAGCAGTACTTC.